The entry that follows covers one TCR beta chain sequence. TCRdb keeps only in-frame clones here, not all; method: immunoSEQ multiplex PCR. The table has 170,000 or so clones, roughly 70% seen once; the top ten hold under 11%. These data belong to a study of shared clonotypes between healthy human individuals. This CDR3 spans 15 amino acids. Germline values: CDR1 SEHNR, CDR2 FQNEAQ (reference sequence). Trimming removed 2 bases at V and 2 bases at J, with 9 bases between. The sequence derives from a man aged 25 to 40 in good health. Sequencing input: memory CD4+ T cells sorted from blood. Subset denoted: CD45RA-negative fraction. The chain is built from TRBV7-9 and TRBJ2-2; D remains unclear. The CDR3 bases are TGTGCCAGCAGCTTAAGGGCCCTTAACACCGGGGAGCTGTTTTTT. Protein: CASSLRALNTGELFF.